This TCR beta chain was identified in a study of blood T cell repertoires in COVID-19 (dated by TCRdb to the early 2020s). As for the study more broadly: Collaborator samples came from the United States, Italy and Spain and covered acute and convalescent phases of COVID-19. The dataset comprised deeply sampled blood TCRbeta repertoires from subjects exposed to, actively infected with, or recovered from COVID-19. Samples were obtained from the ongoing ImmuneRACE study (first 160 participants) and from 1,200 or so subjects provided by 6 global collaborators. Where available, HLA class I and class II types were taken from metadata supplied by the sample provider and were not determined by assay-based typing. The material from the prospective study consisted of cDNA or gDNA derived from T cells, B-cell-depleted T cells, or PBMCs. The repertoires were released in a freely available public database intended as a resource for research on the immune response to SARS-CoV-2. A de-identified subject ID, COVID-19 status, age in years and sex were almost always included in the sample metadata.

Concerning this clone: Its antigen has not been determined. No base-level quality is on record; no much larger clone is a single base apart.

TCRbeta CDR3 regions were amplified from genomic DNA by means of the immunoSEQ Assay, a bias-controlled multiplex PCR. Regarding the original processing steps: Nucleated cell counts per sample were estimated from amplification of reference gene primers within the assay. Sequence reads were collapsed and filtered to measure the absolute abundance of every unique TCRbeta CDR3 rearrangement. For each sample, productive Simpson clonality was calculated by taking the square root of Simpson's diversity index across productive rearrangements. In its TCRdb copy, this immuneACCESS table keeps in-frame sequences only and misses some clones. Where compared with another copy, unresolved V genes explain less than half of these, and the others have no known cause. That table furnishes V, J and clone size, whereas the DNA furnished D and trimming. This sample gives roughly 40,000 clones in total; 80% of them show up just once. Jointly, the top ten make up under 20% of the sample.

Unmatched junction bases come to 8, with V trimmed by 6 bases and J by 4 bases. The CDR3 spans 14 residues, from the cysteine through the phenylalanine. Only CDR3 DNA is held: 42 bases, read in frame from base 1. CDR1 and CDR2 were assigned from the germline V gene as ENHRY and SYGVKD. General findings and caveats noted by the study authors: Clinical and demographic metadata were provided uncurated, with the amount varying by source and participant.

Each collaborating institution followed its own protocols to collect whole blood in K2EDTA tubes. For TCRbeta analysis, collaborators shipped samples in one of three forms: frozen whole blood, isolated PBMCs, or DNA extracted from either of those sample types. Sequencing was carried out using peripheral blood. The chain is made from TRBV10-3 and TRBJ2-5, with TRBD1 identical over 7 junction bases. The receptor comes from a man in his sixties or seventies with acute or convalescent COVID-19. The CDR3 amino acid sequence is: CAIRKGTDGETQYF. The bases are TGTGCCATCAGAAAAGGGACAGATGGAGAGACCCAGTACTTC.